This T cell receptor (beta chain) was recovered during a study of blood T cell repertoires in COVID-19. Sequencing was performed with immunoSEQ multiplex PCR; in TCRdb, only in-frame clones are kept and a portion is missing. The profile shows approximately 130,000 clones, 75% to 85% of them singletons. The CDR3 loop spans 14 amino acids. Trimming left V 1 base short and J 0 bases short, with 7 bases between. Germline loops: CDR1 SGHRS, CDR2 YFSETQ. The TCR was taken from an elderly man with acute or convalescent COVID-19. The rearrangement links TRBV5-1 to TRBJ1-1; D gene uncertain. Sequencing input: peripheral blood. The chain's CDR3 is CASSLNGVNTEAFF. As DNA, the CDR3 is TGCGCCAGCAGCTTGAACGGGGTGAACACTGAAGCTTTCTTT.